This T cell receptor beta chain is from a study of glioma-infiltrating T cells after dendritic cell vaccination. Study information: Dendritic cell vaccine was injected intradermally three times, biweekly.

All glioblastoma patients lacked an isocitrate dehydrogenase mutation. There are 15 residues in the CDR3. Germline V gene lookup returns CDR1 LGHNA and CDR2 YNFKEQ. With 4 bases clipped from V and 3 bases from J, the junction kept 9 bases outside the gene matches. The immunoSEQ assay amplified TCRB CDR3 from up to about 2 ug DNA. This table comes from immunoSEQ multiplex PCR, and its TCRdb copy is limited to in-frame clones, with some not included. The sample carries about 73,000 clones, more than 65% recorded once. Whole-study results and caveats: No direct clonality-survival link was found; a diverse polyclonal response may matter.

Comments on this clone: Its antigen remains unidentified.

The TCR sequence derives from a human donor with glioblastoma. The chain links TRBV4-2 to TRBJ2-7, with 7 bases that match TRBD1. The sequenced sample was blood, obtained before dendritic cell vaccination. CDR3 residues: CASSLEPGGYYEQYF. In DNA, the CDR3 is TGTGCCAGCAGCCTCGAACCAGGGGGATACTACGAGCAGTACTTC.